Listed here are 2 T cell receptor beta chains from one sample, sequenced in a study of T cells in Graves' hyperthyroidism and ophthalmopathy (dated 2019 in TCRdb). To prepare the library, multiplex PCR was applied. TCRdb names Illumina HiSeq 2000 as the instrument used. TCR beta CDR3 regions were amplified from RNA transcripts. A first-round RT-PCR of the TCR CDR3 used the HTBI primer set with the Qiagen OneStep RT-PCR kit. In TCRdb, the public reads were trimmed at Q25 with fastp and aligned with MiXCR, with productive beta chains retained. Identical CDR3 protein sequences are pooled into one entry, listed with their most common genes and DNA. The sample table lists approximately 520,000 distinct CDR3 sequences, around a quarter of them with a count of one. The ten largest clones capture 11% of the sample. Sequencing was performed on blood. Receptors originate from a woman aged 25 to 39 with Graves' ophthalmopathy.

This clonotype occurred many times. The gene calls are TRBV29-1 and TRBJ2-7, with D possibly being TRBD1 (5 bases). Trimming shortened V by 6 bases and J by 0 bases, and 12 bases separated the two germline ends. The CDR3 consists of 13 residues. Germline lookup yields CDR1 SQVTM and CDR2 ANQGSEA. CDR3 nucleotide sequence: TGCAGCGTAGCCATTAGGGGCTCCTACGAGCAGTACTTC. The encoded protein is CSVAIRGSYEQYF.

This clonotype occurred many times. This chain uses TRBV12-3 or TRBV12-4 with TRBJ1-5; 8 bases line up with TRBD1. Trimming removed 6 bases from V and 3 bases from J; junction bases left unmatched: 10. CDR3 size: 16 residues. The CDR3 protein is CASSRMGQENNQPQHF. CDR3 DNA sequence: TGTGCCAGCAGCCGGATGGGACAGGAGAACAATCAGCCCCAGCATTTT.